This entry lists 26 T cell receptor beta chains sequenced from one sample in a study of blood T cells in healthy people across ages. Primed by a sample-barcoded 5' primer and a J-beta primer mix, a second PCR proceeded for 7 to 11 cycles. TCRdb passed the 5' RACE reads through MiXCR, listing each CDR3 protein once. The table records approximately 1.5 million distinct CDR3 sequences, around 40% of them present only once. Sequencing was carried out using blood. Receptors originate from a woman under 30 in good health.

This rearrangement joins TRBV3-1 to TRBJ1-2, with 11 bases identical to TRBD1. V lost 5 bases, J lost 6 bases, and 8 bases stayed unmatched. Per the germline V gene, CDR1 is LGHDT and CDR2 is YNNKEL (reference sequence). The CDR3 sequence is 15 residues long. CDR3 in amino acids: CASSGWTGGADGYTF. In DNA form, the CDR3 reads TGTGCCAGCAGCGGCTGGACAGGGGGCGCGGATGGCTACACCTTC.

This clonotype was counted many times. J is TRBJ2-1 and V is TRBV4-1; D may be TRBD2 (5 bases). Looked up from germline, CDR1 is MGHRA and CDR2 is YSYEKL. Trimming cost V 0 bases and J 6 bases, with 18 bases left between them. There are 17 residues in the CDR3. Here the CDR3 reads CASSQDFGVARSNEQFF. Written as DNA, the CDR3 is TGCGCCAGCAGCCAAGATTTCGGGGTAGCGCGGTCCAATGAGCAGTTCTTC.

The table lists this clonotype with a few counts. The genes are TRBV6-6 and TRBJ1-2; possibly TRBD1 for D (5 bases). V was trimmed by 5 bases and J by 2 bases, leaving 15 bases between them. This CDR3 spans 15 amino acids. The germline V gene encodes CDR1 MNHNY and CDR2 SVGAGI (reference sequence). The DNA of the CDR3 is TGTGCCAGCAGTCGTCCAGGGACCCCCAACTATGGCTACACCTTC. It encodes CASSRPGTPNYGYTF.

The chain recombines TRBV5-1 with TRBJ1-5; TRBD1 aligns across 7 bases. The CDR3 length is 16 residues. CDR1 and CDR2 from the germline V gene are SGHRS and YFSETQ. J lost 3 bases, V lost 4 bases, and 10 bases had no gene match. The CDR3 loop reads CASSPGDRLNNQPQHF. Here the CDR3 DNA reads TGCGCCAGCAGCCCAGGGGACAGATTGAACAATCAGCCCCAGCATTTT. The entire variable domain, with the rest obtained from reference TRBV5-1 and TRBJ1-5, is as follows: KAGVTQTPRYLIKTRGQQVTLSCSPISGHRSVSWYQQTPGQGLQFLFEYFSETQRNKGNFPGRFSGRQFSNSRSEMNVSTLELGDSALYLCASSPGDRLNNQPQHFGDGTRLSIL.

V is TRBV28 and J is TRBJ2-7; no clear D. V was trimmed by 5 bases and J by 3 bases, leaving 14 bases between them. CDR1 and CDR2 from the germline V gene are MDHEN and SYDVKM. The CDR3 has 14 residues. The CDR3 region has the DNA TGTGCCAGCAGTGGTGACAATAACGGCTACGAGCAGTACTTC. Residues: CASSGDNNGYEQYF. Full variable domain (remainder filled in from reference TRBV28 and TRBJ2-7): DVKVTQSSRYLVKRTGEKVFLECVQDMDHENMFWYRQDPGLGLRLIYFSYDVKMKEKGDIPEGYSVSREKKERFSLILESASTNQTSMYLCASSGDNNGYEQYFGPGTRLTVT.

This clonotype showed up just a few times. The chain uses TRBV5-1 and TRBJ2-5, with D tentatively TRBD1 (6 bases). Germline CDR1 is SGHRS and CDR2 is YFSETQ. The CDR3 has 14 amino acids. Trimming removed 1 base from V and 4 bases from J, with 11 bases in between. CDR3 in DNA: TGCGCCAGCAGCTTGATGGGGGCCGGAGAGACCCAGTACTTC. Residues: CASSLMGAGETQYF. Variable domain in full (rest from reference TRBV5-1 and TRBJ2-5): KAGVTQTPRYLIKTRGQQVTLSCSPISGHRSVSWYQQTPGQGLQFLFEYFSETQRNKGNFPGRFSGRQFSNSRSEMNVSTLELGDSALYLCASSLMGAGETQYFGPGTRLLVL.

This chain joins TRBV27 and TRBJ2-3, with D uncertain. V was trimmed by 6 bases and J by 2 bases, leaving 12 bases between them. Germline CDR1 and CDR2: MNHEY and SMNVEV (reference sequence). The length of the CDR3 is 14 residues. As DNA, the CDR3 is TGTGCCAGCAGCCCTCGCGTCGACACAGATACGCAGTATTTT. It translates to CASSPRVDTDTQYF.

A few counts support this clonotype. The genes are TRBV20-1 and TRBJ2-1, with 7 bases fitting TRBD2. Germline V gene lookup returns CDR1 DFQATT and CDR2 SNEGSKA (reference sequence). The CDR3 is 14 residues long. V lost 6 bases and J lost 7; bases outside the gene matches: 12. CDR3 bases: TGCAGTGCCCTGACGCGGGAGTCGGGGAATGAGCAGTTCTTC. It encodes CSALTRESGNEQFF.

About this clonotype itself: This may come from a read error, since a much larger clone is one base off. The gene calls are TRBV20-1 and TRBJ2-1; 8 bases fit TRBD2. Gene TRBJ2-7 matches the end of the DNA better, so the J call may be wrong. Germline V gives CDR1 DFQATT, CDR2 SNEGSKA (reference sequence). The CDR3 has 14 amino acids. The CDR3: CSARVLAGGGEQYF. Here the CDR3 DNA reads TGCAGTGCTAGAGTGCTCGCGGGGGGCGGTGAGCAGTACTTC.

A remark on this clonotype: A much larger clone lies one base from this, so it may be a read error. This sequence joins TRBV7-6 and TRBJ2-1, with D uncertain. The germline V and J ends were trimmed by 3 bases and 2 bases, with 11 bases remaining between them. Germline V gives CDR1 SGHVS, CDR2 FNYEAQ. The CDR3 spans 15 residues. CDR3 in DNA: TGTGCCAGCAGCTTGGGCACTGCTCCCTACAATGAGCAGTTCTTC. Translating it yields CASSLGTAPYNEQFF.

This clonotype came up a few times. The chain's CDR3 is CASSPGQGAFQPQHF. Here the CDR3 DNA reads TGTGCCAGCAGCCCCGGACAGGGGGCGTTTCAGCCCCAGCATTTT. The chain recombines TRBV7-6 with TRBJ1-5; 11 nucleotides align to TRBD1. CDR3 length: 15 amino acids. CDR1 and CDR2 from the germline V gene are SGHVS and FNYEAQ. V lost 5 bases and J lost 6; bases outside the gene matches: 6.

This rearrangement joins TRBV12-3 or TRBV12-4 to TRBJ1-2; D gene unclear. V was clipped by 5 bases and J by 8 bases, with 6 bases between them. The CDR3 length is 10 residues. The CDR3 DNA is TGTGCCAGCAGTATGAAAGGCTACACCTTC. This translates into CASSMKGYTF.

This clonotype was detected many times. The chain joins TRBV12-3 or TRBV12-4 to TRBJ1-2, with a tentative D call TRBD1 (5 bases). The CDR3 has 13 amino acids. V shed 5 bases and J shed 2 bases, with 9 bases lying between them. In DNA form, the CDR3 reads TGTGCCAGCAGTGGGGGACCAAACTATGGCTACACCTTC. Translation: CASSGGPNYGYTF.

The chain links TRBV7-6 to TRBJ1-5; no definite D call. The CDR3 is 15 residues long. Germline-derived CDR1 and CDR2 are SGHVS and FNYEAQ. V dropped 5 bases and J dropped 0 bases, with 11 bases sitting between them. Here the CDR3 reads CASSLSPNSNQPQHF. DNA of the CDR3: TGTGCCAGCAGCCTCAGCCCGAATAGCAATCAGCCCCAGCATTTT. The full variable domain, completed using reference TRBV7-6 and TRBJ1-5, is GAGVSQSPRYKVTKRGQDVALRCDPISGHVSLYWYRQALGQGPEFLTYFNYEAQQDKSGLPNDRFSAERPEGSISTLTIQRTEQRDSAMYRCASSLSPNSNQPQHFGDGTRLSIL.

V and J are TRBV7-2 and TRBJ1-2; the match to TRBD1 covers 7 bases. V was pared by 5 bases and J by 4 bases, with 7 bases of the junction left unmatched. Germline CDR1 SGHTA, CDR2 FQGNSA. There are 14 residues in the CDR3. The CDR3 sequence: CASSRQGGAYGYTF. As DNA, the CDR3 is TGTGCCAGCAGCCGACAGGGTGGGGCCTATGGCTACACCTTC. Using reference TRBV7-2 and TRBJ1-2 for the parts outside the CDR3, the full variable domain is GAGVSQSPSNKVTEKGKDVELRCDPISGHTALYWYRQSLGQGLEFLIYFQGNSAPDKSGLPSDRFSAERTGGSVSTLTIQRTQQEDSAVYLCASSRQGGAYGYTFGSGTRLTVV.

This clonotype was counted only a few times. The gene calls are TRBV11-2 and TRBJ1-1; 9 bases agree with TRBD1. The germline CDR1 and CDR2 sequences are SGHAT and FQNNGV. There are 16 residues in the CDR3. Trimming cost V 4 bases and J 3 bases; bases outside gene matches: 9. CDR3 amino acids: CASSSGQGMRDTEAFF. The CDR3 DNA sequence: TGTGCCAGCAGCTCCGGACAGGGGATGAGGGACACTGAAGCTTTCTTT.

This clonotype was observed a handful of times. This chain's CDR3 is CASSSFATNEKLFF. CDR3 DNA: TGTGCCAGCAGCTCATTTGCAACTAATGAAAAACTGTTTTTT. The rearrangement joins TRBV7-2 to TRBJ1-4, with unresolved D. The CDR3 is 14 amino acids. The V and J ends lost 4 bases and 0 bases respectively, with 6 bases between them. The germline gives CDR1 SGHTA, CDR2 FQGNSA.

The chain employs TRBV7-2 and TRBJ1-3, with D perhaps matching TRBD1 (5 bases). V dropped 7 bases and J dropped 0 bases, with 13 bases sitting between them. Germline assignment: CDR1 SGHTA and CDR2 FQGNSA. The CDR3 spans 15 residues. CDR3 DNA: TGTGCCAGCACCTCCCAGGGATTCTCTGGAAACACCATATATTTT. Translation: CASTSQGFSGNTIYF.

The rearrangement links TRBV5-1 to TRBJ2-7; possible D gene TRBD1, 5 bases. CDR1 and CDR2 from the germline V gene are SGHRS and YFSETQ. The CDR3 length is 15 residues. V was shortened by 0 bases and J by 5 bases, with 15 bases between the two germline ends. The DNA for the CDR3 is TGCGCCAGCAGCTTGGATGGTAGGGGATGGGACGAGCAGTACTTC. Its protein product is CASSLDGRGWDEQYF. The full variable domain, rest sourced from reference TRBV5-1 and TRBJ2-7, is KAGVTQTPRYLIKTRGQQVTLSCSPISGHRSVSWYQQTPGQGLQFLFEYFSETQRNKGNFPGRFSGRQFSNSRSEMNVSTLELGDSALYLCASSLDGRGWDEQYFGPGTRLTVT.

The chain carries TRBV7-2 and TRBJ1-3; D might be TRBD1 (6 bases). CDR3 length: 16 amino acids. Trimming took 4 bases from V and 0 from J, leaving 13 bases between them. Germline V gene lookup returns CDR1 SGHTA and CDR2 FQGNSA. In DNA form, the CDR3 reads TGTGCCAGCAGCTCCGGACGAGGGGGCTCTGGAAACACCATATATTTT. Its protein is CASSSGRGGSGNTIYF.

This clonotype has only a few counts. The rearrangement links TRBV15 to TRBJ1-5; D might be TRBD1 (6 bases). V was shortened by 5 bases and J by 4 bases, with 15 bases between the two germline ends. Germline CDR1 and CDR2: LNHNV and YYDKDF (reference sequence). This CDR3 spans 15 amino acids. This chain's CDR3 is CATSPSTGKNQPQHF. The CDR3 DNA follows: TGTGCCACCAGCCCCTCTACAGGGAAGAATCAGCCCCAGCATTTT.

This clonotype was detected only a few times. J is TRBJ2-4 and V is TRBV20-1, with 7 bases that match TRBD2. The better agreement between TRBJ2-7 and the DNA end casts doubt on the J call. The CDR3 is made up of 12 amino acids. CDR1 and CDR2 (germline): DFQATT, SNEGSKA (reference sequence). CDR3 bases: TGCAGTGCTAGCTTTAGCGGGTACGAGCAGTACTTC. It is translated as CSASFSGYEQYF.

CDR3 nucleotides: TGCGCCAGCAGCGAGGACAATGGAAACACCATATATTTT. It yields the protein CASSEDNGNTIYF. The chain carries TRBV5-1 and TRBJ1-3; the D gene is possibly TRBD1 (5 bases). The CDR3 spans 13 residues. The V gene's germline CDR1 is SGHRS and CDR2 YFSETQ. V was cut by 4 bases and J by 3 bases, with 8 bases left in between.

The chain is built from TRBV3-1 and TRBJ1-5; D is perhaps TRBD1 (5 bases). Germline V gene data show CDR1 as LGHDT and CDR2 as YNNKEL (reference sequence). The CDR3 sequence is 14 residues long. Deletions cut 2 bases from V and 7 bases from J, with 12 bases between. The CDR3: CASSQRTGVQPQHF. CDR3 bases: TGTGCCAGCAGCCAACGGACGGGGGTCCAGCCCCAGCATTTT. The full variable domain, completed using reference TRBV3-1 and TRBJ1-5, is DTAVSQTPKYLVTQMGNDKSIKCEQNLGHDTMYWYKQDSKKFLKIMFSYNNKELIINETVPNRFSPKSPDKAHLNLHINSLELGDSAVYFCASSQRTGVQPQHFGDGTRLSIL.

This clonotype appeared a few times. The V and J genes are TRBV4-2 and TRBJ2-7, with D perhaps TRBD1 (6 bases). The CDR3 spans 14 residues. Germline CDR1 and CDR2: LGHNA and YNFKEQ. Trimming stripped 3 bases from V and 2 bases from J, with 11 bases between. The CDR3 is CASSHSGTTYEQYF. The CDR3 nucleotides read TGTGCCAGCAGCCATTCCGGGACAACCTACGAGCAGTACTTC.

This clonotype was detected a few times. The genes are TRBV25-1 and TRBJ2-1; possible D gene TRBD2, 6 bases. Germline loops: CDR1 MGHDK, CDR2 SYGVNS. Trimming removed 10 bases from V and 5 bases from J, with 21 bases in between. This CDR3 is 15 amino acids long. The CDR3 loop reads CATSGGRKANNEQFF. In DNA form, the CDR3 reads TGTGCCACCTCCGGGGGTAGGAAAGCAAACAATGAGCAGTTCTTC.